This T cell receptor (beta chain) appears in the sequencing data of a study of CXCR3-negative and CXCR3-positive naive CD8 T cells. Concerning this clonotype itself: Its antigen remains unidentified.

Libraries were UMI-labeled 5' RACE TRB cDNA. From its re-call of the 5' RACE reads, TCRdb lists each CDR3 protein once, without DNA. The repertoire table contains some 140,000 distinct CDR3 sequences. CDR1 and CDR2 from the germline V gene are ENHRY and SYGVKD. The CDR3 extends over 14 amino acids. The study's findings and limits: Naive CXCR3-positive cells had TRB CDR3s more hydrophobic than those of CXCR3-negative naive cells. Comparison of naive subsets found surface CD5 to be comparable, and TCR strength was inferred on the basis of TRB CDR3 properties. Naive CXCR3-positive and CXCR3-negative cells shared similar TRBV-TRBJ usage, unlike memory cells. After cryopreservation, CXCR3 expression dropped partially; most assays used fresh PBMCs.

The sample was naive CXCR3+ CD8+ T cells from blood. The subset: CD45RO-CCR7+CD27+CD95- naive CD8+ T cells expressing CXCR3 (TNR3+). The chain uses TRBV10-3 and TRBJ2-2. The receptor was isolated from a human donor in good health. Some clones in this sample may be carry-over from other donors' samples. CDR3 protein: CAISDPKGTGELFF.